The 5 T cell receptor beta chains reported below all come from one sample, sequenced in a study of blood T cell repertoires in COVID-19. Method: immunoSEQ multiplex PCR; TCRdb's copy keeps in-frame clones and lacks some. The profile covers 170,000 or so clones, with 60% to 80% appearing a single time and roughly 17% taken by the ten largest. The sequenced material came from PBMCs or T cells enriched from blood (not recorded which). Receptor source: a woman in her fifties or sixties who had recovered from COVID-19.

The chain recombines TRBV7-9 with TRBJ1-1; D is undetermined. Germline CDR1 reads SEHNR; CDR2 reads FQNEAQ (reference sequence). V was cut by 1 base and J by 3 bases, with 6 bases left in between. CDR3 size: 13 residues. The CDR3 DNA reads TGTGCCAGCAGCTTAGACGGGGACACTGAAGCTTTCTTT. Translated, it gives CASSLDGDTEAFF.

The chain couples TRBV4-1 to TRBJ1-2; 11 bases map to TRBD1. Germline V gives CDR1 MGHRA, CDR2 YSYEKL. CDR3 length equals 18 residues. The ends lost 1 base at V and 0 bases at J; junction bases unmatched: 7. The CDR3, as DNA: TGCGCCAGCAGCCAAGGTGGGACAGGGGGGCTAGCTAACTATGGCTACACCTTC. As protein: CASSQGGTGGLANYGYTF.

The chain employs TRBV3-1 (or the pseudogene TRBV3-2) and TRBJ1-1, with 8 bases identical to TRBD1. CDR1 is LGHDT and CDR2 is YNNKEL in the germline V gene (reference sequence). This CDR3 comprises 15 residues. V lost 1 base, J lost 3 bases, and 4 bases stayed unmatched. The CDR3 protein is CASSQAGGVDTEAFF. CDR3 DNA: TGTGCCAGCAGCCAAGCAGGGGGCGTTGACACTGAAGCTTTCTTT.

The DNA for the CDR3 is TGTGCCAGCAGCGGGGGACAGCAGACCGGGGAGCTGTTTTTT. Its translation is CASSGGQQTGELFF. This rearrangement joins TRBV5-4 to TRBJ2-2, with 7 bases aligning to TRBD1. Germline CDR1 and CDR2: SGHNT and YYREEE (reference sequence). The CDR3 consists of 14 residues. Trimming took 4 bases from V and 5 from J; bases not matched to a gene: 5.

The V and J genes are TRBV15 and TRBJ2-1; 13 nucleotides line up with TRBD2. Germline CDR1 reads LNHNV; CDR2 reads YYDKDF (reference sequence). After removal of 5 bases from V and 0 bases from J, the junction contained 1 base not matched to a gene. The CDR3 covers 16 residues. In DNA, the CDR3 is TGTGCCACCAGCCGGACTAGCGGGAGCTCCTACAATGAGCAGTTCTTC. It encodes CATSRTSGSSYNEQFF.